The present entry profiles one T cell receptor beta chain with its context. The antigen it binds to is not known. Base-call qualities are not available, and no considerably larger clone is one nucleotide away. Genomic DNA was extracted from sorted cells with the Quick-DNA Microprep Kit. TCRbeta DNA was amplified with the immunoSEQ hsTCRbeta kit following the manufacturer's protocol. TCRbeta libraries were sequenced on an Illumina MiSeq instrument. The authors' analysis ran thus. Removing out-of-frame sequences left roughly 2.4 million distinct TCRbeta sequences, an average of around 67,000 per individual. Each individual was scored according to the count of 150 to 200 previously reported CMV-associated TCRbeta sequences and the total productive distinct TCRbeta count. A beta-binomial model was reimplemented in Python, and scikit-learn random forests with default parameters were trained on data from the US cohort. Classifier performance on the Belgian cohort was reported as the median AUC with percentile confidence intervals calculated over 10,000 bootstrap iterations. The immuneACCESS repertoire file appears here via TCRdb, limited to in-frame rearrangements. These files lack a portion of the clones; in checked studies, under half of the deficit traces to unresolved V genes, and the cause of the others is not known. Clone size and V and J calls were adopted from that table, with D and trimming inferred from the DNA. The sample table records tens of thousands of clones; approximately 75% of these occur just once. In total, the top ten clones hold 1% of the sample.

Single viable CD3+CD4+CD8-CD45RO+ cells were sorted as memory CD4+ T cells on a FACSAria II. CMV serostatus was determined with a Roche Elecsys assay detecting serum IgG against CMV pp150, pp28, p38 and p52. Once the samples were thawed, total CD4+ T cells were enriched through positive selection using CD4 magnetic microbeads. The samples came from a different study that was designed specifically to examine the CD4+ T cell memory repertoire. Peripheral blood mononuclear cells were isolated and cryopreserved following standard operating procedures; serum was stored at -80 °C. CD3-PerCP (BW264/56), CD4-APC (RPA-T4), CD45RO-PE (UCHT1) and CD8-Pacific Orange (3B5) antibodies were used for staining, and non-viable cells were excluded with Sytox blue. The data belong to a study of memory CD4+ T cells and cytomegalovirus serostatus (dated by TCRdb to between 2018 and 2021). Regarding the complete study: The roughly 35 healthy Belgian adults in the cohort included 9 who were CMV seropositive and approximately 25 who were CMV seronegative. CD4+ memory TCRbeta repertoires of a Belgian cohort with known cytomegalovirus serostatus were sequenced in order to replicate a published TCR-based CMV serostatus classifier. The research as a whole found: Results were interpreted as suggesting that the CMV-associated TCR signature is largely present in the CD4+ memory repertoire. Only CD4+CD45RO+ memory cells were sequenced, unlike the original study, which covered naive and memory CD4+ and CD8+ populations. A median bootstrapped AUC of about 0.95 with a 95% CI of 0.76-1.00 was achieved on the Belgian cohort by the original-framework classifier. For CMV serostatus prediction, a median bootstrapped AUC of about 0.94 was reached with the original framework, and a median bootstrapped AUC of about 0.91 was reached with a US-trained random forest. Of fewer than 200 previously reported CMV-associated TCRbeta sequences, approximately 70 appeared in the CD4+ memory repertoires, each in one to five individuals.

The CDR3 covers 13 residues, taking in both the cysteine and the phenylalanine. This entry keeps only the CDR3 DNA: 39 bases, framed from base 1. V is pared back by 0 bases and J by 3 bases, with 7 bases lying between the germline termini. The germline V gene specifies SGHTS as CDR1 and YDEGEE as CDR2. Sequencing input: memory CD4+ T cells from blood. The chain is made from TRBV5-8 and TRBJ2-7, with the D segment identity uncertain. The sequence came from an adult in good health and CMV-seronegative. The sequenced DNA: TGTGCCAGCAGCTTGGATCCGGGCTACGAGCAGTACTTC. This is translated as CASSLDPGYEQYF.